This TCR beta chain comes out of a study of blood T cell repertoires in COVID-19. Study-level background: T cells, B-cell-depleted T cells, or PBMCs provided the cDNA or gDNA that served as material.

Individuals aged 18 to 89 years were recruited from 24 US areas. V lost 4 bases, J lost 7 bases, and 14 bases lay in between. The CDR3 is made up of 15 amino acids. In germline, CDR1 is SGHTA, CDR2 FQGNSA. Libraries were prepared by immunoSEQ multiplex PCR; TCRdb keeps only in-frame clonotypes and omits some of them. The sample contains about 220,000 clones, 86% of which appear only once. The rearrangement uses TRBV7-2 and TRBJ1-6; D is perhaps TRBD1 (6 bases). This TCR came from a woman in her 40s with acute COVID-19. The sample consisted of PBMCs or T cells enriched from blood (not recorded which). The CDR3 region has the DNA TGTGCCAGCAGCTCCTACAGGGTAGAGAATTCACCCCTCCACTTT. Translating it yields CASSSYRVENSPLHF.